The 24 T cell receptor beta chains reported below all come from one sample, sequenced in a study of spatial heterogeneity in lung cancer. The time point is: blood at routine non-recurrence follow-up after resection. In TCRdb, the 5' RACE reads were re-called with MiXCR into one record per CDR3 protein. Here the sample spans approximately 93,000 distinct CDR3 sequences, approximately 19% being singletons. Sequencing was performed on PBMCs, taken at follow-up. These receptors all come from a male donor with early-stage non-small cell lung cancer.

By its share, this clonotype is medium-sized (0.01 to 0.1%). The rearrangement links TRBV24-1 to TRBJ2-1; 10 bases map to TRBD1. Germline trimming cut 4 bases from V and 3 bases from J; bases unmatched to any gene: 5. From germline, CDR1 is KGHDR and CDR2 SFDVKD. The CDR3 covers 16 residues. The DNA for the CDR3 is TGTGCCACCAGTGACTCGACAGGGGGCGACTACAATGAGCAGTTCTTC. Translated, it gives CATSDSTGGDYNEQFF.

The chain links TRBV5-1 to TRBJ1-4, with D hard to call. CDR3 length equals 13 residues. V was shortened by 3 bases and J by 3 bases, with 6 bases between the two germline ends. The germline gives CDR1 SGHRS, CDR2 YFSETQ. DNA for the CDR3: TGCGCCAGCAGCTCGGAGCCTAATGAAAAACTGTTTTTT. This encodes CASSSEPNEKLFF.

The gene calls are TRBV6-5 and TRBJ1-1, with 9 bases fitting TRBD1. Losses at the gene ends were 6 bases for V and 4 bases for J; bases not matched to a gene: 6. Per the germline V gene, CDR1 is MNHEY and CDR2 is SVGAGI. The CDR3 extends over 14 amino acids. CDR3 region: CASRAGDRATEAFF. The CDR3, as DNA: TGTGCCAGCAGGGCCGGGGACAGGGCCACTGAAGCTTTCTTT.

The gene calls are TRBV13 and TRBJ2-2; 11 bases are a match to TRBD2. The CDR3 totals 13 residues. Germline V lookup: CDR1 PRHDT, CDR2 FYEKMQ (reference sequence). Trimming removed 8 bases from V and 5 bases from J; junction bases left unmatched: 1. CDR3 in DNA: TGTGCCAGCGCTAGCGGGAGGACCGGGGAGCTGTTTTTT. Its translation is CASASGRTGELFF.

The J gene is TRBJ1-2, the V gene TRBV7-2; D gene uncertain. V dropped 1 base and J dropped 4 bases, with 7 bases sitting between them. This CDR3 has 13 residues. The V gene's germline CDR1 is SGHTA and CDR2 FQGNSA. CDR3 nucleotide sequence: TGTGCCAGCAGCTTAGGAGCCATCTATGGCTACACCTTC. Its translation: CASSLGAIYGYTF.

This clonotype occurred a few times. The chain joins TRBV10-1 to TRBJ2-5; 8 bases match TRBD2. CDR3 length: 16 residues. Germline V gene lookup returns CDR1 WNHNN and CDR2 SYGVQD (reference sequence). With V trimmed by 6 bases and J by 1 base, 10 bases remained unmatched. The CDR3 is CASSTGLLAAQETQYF. The CDR3 DNA sequence: TGCGCCAGCAGCACGGGGCTACTAGCGGCCCAAGAGACCCAGTACTTC.

The sample holds many counts of this clonotype. The chain couples TRBV7-2 to TRBJ1-2; the D gene is possibly TRBD1 (5 bases). Germline assignment: CDR1 SGHTA and CDR2 FQGNSA. Trimming took 6 bases from V and 4 from J, leaving 12 bases between them. The CDR3 covers 13 residues. CDR3 bases: TGTGCCAGCAGTCCGGGGCGCTCCTATGGCTACACCTTC. It specifies CASSPGRSYGYTF.

This clonotype was seen many times. The DNA of the CDR3 is TGTGCCAGCAGCCCAGGGACAGGGGTCCTCGCAGATACGCAGTATTTT. Translation: CASSPGTGVLADTQYF. The V call is TRBV9, the J call TRBJ2-3; 10 bases are a match to TRBD1. The trim removed 4 bases at V and 4 bases at J, leaving 9 bases unmatched. Per germline, CDR1 SGDLS and CDR2 YYNGEE. This CDR3 spans 16 amino acids.

This clonotype has just a few counts. This chain connects TRBV5-6 to TRBJ2-4; D might be TRBD1 (5 bases). Germline values: CDR1 SGHDT, CDR2 YYEEEE. The CDR3 has 14 amino acids. Trimming took 1 base from V and 6 from J, leaving 11 bases between them. The CDR3 sequence is CASSLRGYGNIQYF. CDR3 DNA: TGTGCCAGCAGCTTGAGGGGATATGGAAACATTCAGTACTTC. Full variable domain (remainder filled in from reference TRBV5-6 and TRBJ2-4): DAGVTQSPTHLIKTRGQQVTLRCSPKSGHDTVSWYQQALGQGPQFIFQYYEEEERQRGNFPDRFSGHQFPNYSSELNVNALLLGDSALYLCASSLRGYGNIQYFGAGTRLSVL.

The chain recombines TRBV19 with TRBJ2-1; TRBD2 agrees at 7 bases. Unmatched junction bases numbered 7, after V lost 6 bases and J lost 8 bases. The CDR3 is 13 residues long. CDR1 and CDR2 from the germline V gene are LNHDA and SQIVND (reference sequence). The CDR3 DNA is TGTGCCAGTAGCTCTAGCGGTATACATGAGCAGTTCTTC. Translated, it gives CASSSSGIHEQFF.

The chain carries TRBV6-5 and TRBJ2-7; D gene unclear. Deletions cut 6 bases from V and 3 bases from J, with 15 bases between. The length of the CDR3 is 14 residues. Germline V gene data show CDR1 as MNHEY and CDR2 as SVGAGI. The CDR3 DNA reads TGTGCCAGCAGCCGCGCCCAGATAGGCTACGAGCAGTACGTC. This encodes CASSRAQIGYEQYV.

This clonotype has a handful of counts. The rearrangement joins TRBV7-9 to TRBJ2-3; D is perhaps TRBD2 (6 bases). V was cut by 2 bases and J by 5 bases, with 11 bases left in between. CDR3 length equals 14 residues. Germline values: CDR1 SEHNR, CDR2 FQNEAQ (reference sequence). In DNA form, the CDR3 reads TGTGCCAGCAGCTTAAGGTCCGGGGGAGATACGCAGTATTTT. This encodes CASSLRSGGDTQYF.

This clonotype was seen ten or more times. The V gene is TRBV3-1, the J gene TRBJ2-7; the D call may be TRBD1 or TRBD2 (6 bases each). The V and J ends lost 5 bases and 6 bases respectively, with 14 bases between them. The CDR3 sequence is 13 residues long. Germline CDR1 LGHDT, CDR2 YNNKEL (reference sequence). The CDR3 protein is CASSKHRDSEQYV. As DNA, the CDR3 is TGTGCCAGCAGCAAACACAGGGACTCCGAGCAGTACGTC.

This clonotype was detected only a few times. This chain connects TRBV9 to TRBJ2-1, with a possible D match to TRBD1 (7 bases). The CDR3 consists of 15 residues. Germline lookup yields CDR1 SGDLS and CDR2 YYNGEE. V shed 2 bases and J shed 5 bases, with 14 bases lying between them. CDR3 amino acids: CASSVEGQKHNEQFF. In nucleotides, the CDR3 is TGTGCCAGCAGCGTGGAGGGACAGAAACACAATGAGCAGTTCTTC.

The rearrangement uses TRBV3-1 and TRBJ2-3, with 7 bases identical to TRBD2. J gave up 0 bases and V 4 bases, and 10 bases lay outside the gene matches. CDR3 length equals 17 residues. Looked up from germline, CDR1 is LGHDT and CDR2 is YNNKEL (reference sequence). The CDR3 protein is CASSLNVPAGSTDTQYF. In DNA, the CDR3 is TGTGCCAGCAGCCTTAACGTGCCAGCGGGGAGCACAGATACGCAGTATTTT.

A few counts support this clonotype. V and J are TRBV7-2 and TRBJ2-7; a weak D match, TRBD1 (6 bases). Germline V CDR1 and CDR2: SGHTA, FQGNSA. This CDR3 is built from 14 residues. Trimming pared 1 base from V and 3 bases from J, leaving 10 bases between. CDR3 loop: CASSLGGHFYEQYV. DNA for the CDR3: TGTGCCAGCAGCTTAGGGGGACATTTCTACGAGCAGTACGTC.

This CDR3 is CASSRQGGGNQPQHF. The CDR3 coding sequence is TGTGCCAGCAGCAGACAGGGCGGAGGCAATCAGCCCCAGCATTTT. The V and J genes are TRBV7-2 and TRBJ1-5, with TRBD1 matching 7 bases. In germline, CDR1 is SGHTA, CDR2 FQGNSA. CDR3 length: 15 amino acids. Unmatched junction bases numbered 6, after V lost 5 bases and J lost 2 bases.

The gene calls are TRBV6-1 and TRBJ2-7; D gene unclear. Germline loops: CDR1 MNHNS, CDR2 SASEGT. The CDR3 loop spans 14 amino acids. V was shortened by 0 bases and J by 4 bases, with 10 bases between the two germline ends. CDR3: CASSEAQSNYEQYV. CDR3 in DNA: TGTGCCAGCAGTGAAGCCCAGAGCAATTACGAGCAGTACGTC.

This clonotype showed up many times. The chain combines TRBV6-6 with TRBJ2-6, with D perhaps matching TRBD2 (5 bases). The CDR3 is 15 amino acids. Germline CDR1 MNHNY, CDR2 SVGAGI (reference sequence). V was pared by 6 bases and J by 1 base, with 10 bases between. DNA of the CDR3: TGTGCCAGCAGCCTAGCCGGGTCTGGGGCCAACGTCCTGACTTTC. This codes for CASSLAGSGANVLTF.

This clonotype was recorded many times. This sequence joins TRBV6-1 and TRBJ2-3; 9 bases are a match to TRBD1. J gave up 3 bases and V 6 bases, and 1 base lay outside the gene matches. The CDR3 runs to 13 residues. From germline, CDR1 is MNHNS and CDR2 SASEGT. CDR3 nucleotide sequence: TGTGCCAGCAGACAGGGGGCTACAGATACGCAGTATTTT. Translation: CASRQGATDTQYF.

This clonotype was counted between two and nine times. The V call is TRBV10-3, the J call TRBJ1-6; D uncertain. V dropped 4 bases and J dropped 7 bases, with 8 bases sitting between them. Germline CDR1 ENHRY, CDR2 SYGVKD. The CDR3 has 13 residues. CDR3 protein: CAISGEGNSPLHF. Here the CDR3 DNA reads TGTGCCATCAGTGGGGAAGGGAATTCACCCCTCCACTTT.

V is TRBV19 and J is TRBJ2-7, with a possible D match to TRBD1 (5 bases). The CDR3 consists of 14 residues. V was pared by 3 bases and J by 4 bases, with 13 bases between. Germline CDR1 and CDR2: LNHDA and SQIVND (reference sequence). In DNA, the CDR3 is TGTGCCAGTAGTATCGCCGACAGTACATACGAGCAGTACTTC. It codes for CASSIADSTYEQYF. The entire variable domain, with the rest obtained from reference TRBV19 and TRBJ2-7, is as follows: DGGITQSPKYLFRKEGQNVTLSCEQNLNHDAMYWYRQDPGQGLRLIYYSQIVNDFQKGDIAEGYSVSREKKESFPLTVTSAQKNPTAFYLCASSIADSTYEQYFGPGTRLTVT.

The chain carries TRBV25-1 and TRBJ1-5; D unresolved. CDR3 length: 16 residues. In germline, CDR1 is MGHDK, CDR2 SYGVNS. V lost 5 bases, J lost 3 bases, and 17 bases lay in between. CDR3 coding DNA: TGTGCCAGCAGTCCTTCCGACCGGGTCCTCAATCAGCCCCAGCATTTT. Its translation: CASSPSDRVLNQPQHF.

The chain recombines TRBV4-3 with TRBJ1-2, with 7 bases aligning to TRBD1. J was trimmed by 5 bases and V by 3 bases; bases with no gene match: 3. The CDR3 contains 13 residues. Germline values: CDR1 LGHNA, CDR2 YSLEER. Here the CDR3 DNA reads TGCGCCAGCAGCCAGGGGACAGTTTATGGCTACACCTTC. It yields the protein CASSQGTVYGYTF.